The clone carrying this T cell receptor (beta chain) was seen at least ten times. Its specificity is not known. The identical CDR3 is also encoded by other nucleotide sequences in the sample. There were no patients who had received any treatment before thyroid surgery. The data were taken from a study of metastatic and nonmetastatic thyroid tumors. Study-level background: Patients with malignant and benign thyroid disease provided blood and tumor or nodule tissue, whose repertoires were compared. Overall study findings and caveats: In both blood and tumor samples, TCR beta diversity was reported significantly higher for malignant than benign nodules.

Authors' data handling: CDR3 was compared across clinicopathological groups, and the resulting differences were used to build a distant-metastasis classifier for papillary thyroid cancer. TCRdb reanalyzed the PCR reads with MiXCR. The V and J calls and clone size come from TCRdb's table, not from the authors' own analysis. The sample has tens of thousands of clones, approximately 17% seen once. The germline CDR1 and CDR2 sequences are MNHNS and SASEGT. V was clipped by 8 bases and J by 0 bases, with 11 bases between them. This CDR3 is 14 amino acids long. Material: blood. The chain joins TRBV6-1 to TRBJ2-1; no definite D call. The clonotype comes from a male donor with papillary thyroid cancer or a benign thyroid nodule (not recorded which). Some clones in this sample may be carry-over from other donors' samples. The CDR3 here is CASGRPSSYNEQFF. DNA for the CDR3: TGTGCCAGCGGCAGGCCCAGCTCCTACAATGAGCAGTTCTTC.